This passage covers 11 T cell receptor beta chains from one sample sequenced in a study of shared clonotypes between healthy human individuals. Profiled with immunoSEQ multiplex PCR; TCRdb holds only in-frame clones, not every one. This table holds about 2.4 million clones, roughly 93% found once. Sequencing was done on a sample of naive CD4+ T cells from PBMCs. Described subset: CD45RA+ positively selected. These receptors came from a man between 18 and 29 years old in good health. Some clones in this sample may be carry-over from other donors' samples.

This chain connects TRBV7-9 to TRBJ2-4, with 9 bases that match TRBD1. Germline CDR1 is SEHNR and CDR2 is FQNEAQ (reference sequence). V shed 0 bases, J shed 8 bases, and the junction held 2 bases outside the gene matches. The CDR3 has 14 residues. CDR3 coding DNA: TGTGCCAGCAGCTTAGCACAGGGGGCGGACATTCAGTACTTC. The encoded protein is CASSLAQGADIQYF.

The genes are TRBV6-5 and TRBJ1-4; no firm D call. The CDR3 totals 15 residues. The V and J ends lost 2 bases and 3 bases respectively, with 10 bases between them. Looked up from germline, CDR1 is MNHEY and CDR2 is SVGAGI. This CDR3 is CASSYRFRANEKLFF. Here the CDR3 DNA reads TGTGCCAGCAGTTACCGATTTCGGGCTAATGAAAAACTGTTTTTT.

V usage is TRBV28 and J usage is TRBJ1-2; D is unclear. The CDR3 sequence is 12 residues long. Germline CDR1 MDHEN, CDR2 SYDVKM. V was shortened by 3 bases and J by 8 bases, with 10 bases between the two germline ends. The CDR3 DNA reads TGTGCCAGCAGTTTCCTCCTGGGGGGCTACACCTTC. It translates to CASSFLLGGYTF.

This clone has just one count. This chain connects TRBV10-3 to TRBJ2-1; 10 nucleotides agree with TRBD2. V was clipped by 10 bases and J by 0 bases; unmatched bases: 6. The CDR3 runs to 15 residues. From germline, CDR1 is ENHRY and CDR2 SYGVKD. CDR3 sequence: CATQRGGVSYNEQFF. In nucleotides, the CDR3 is TGTGCCACCCAGCGGGGGGGCGTCTCCTACAATGAGCAGTTCTTC.

J is TRBJ2-7 and V is TRBV5-1; tentatively, D is TRBD1 (6 bases). The CDR3 is made up of 15 amino acids. Per the germline V gene, CDR1 is SGHRS and CDR2 is YFSETQ. Trimming shortened V by 2 bases and J by 5 bases, and 17 bases separated the two germline ends. Written as DNA, the CDR3 is TGCGCCAGCAGCTTATCGGGGACACAGATCAACGAGCAGTACTTC. This codes for CASSLSGTQINEQYF.

The rearrangement joins TRBV2 to TRBJ1-5, with D unresolved. The CDR3 has 14 amino acids. Trimming took 1 base from V and 3 from J, leaving 7 bases between them. Per the germline V gene, CDR1 is SNHLY and CDR2 is FYNNEI. The CDR3 DNA reads as TGTGCCAGCAGTGAAGGGGAGCACAATCAGCCCCAGCATTTT. Its protein product is CASSEGEHNQPQHF.

The chain joins TRBV4-3 to TRBJ2-1; D possibly corresponds to TRBD2 (6 bases). This CDR3 is built from 15 residues. V was shortened by 4 bases and J by 7 bases, with 17 bases between the two germline ends. CDR1 and CDR2 from the germline V gene are LGHNA and YSLEER. The CDR3 sequence: CASSPQVGGWNEQFF. CDR3 DNA: TGCGCCAGCAGCCCCCAAGTGGGGGGTTGGAATGAGCAGTTCTTC.

This rearrangement joins TRBV29-1 to TRBJ2-1, with 9 bases aligning to TRBD1. The trim removed 6 bases at V and 4 bases at J, leaving 7 bases unmatched. Per germline, CDR1 SQVTM and CDR2 ANQGSEA. The CDR3 is made up of 14 amino acids. The CDR3 region is CSVERGQGYNEQFF. In DNA, the CDR3 is TGCAGCGTCGAAAGGGGACAGGGTTACAATGAGCAGTTCTTC.

The chain uses TRBV5-6 and TRBJ1-3; 9 nucleotides line up with TRBD1. This CDR3 is built from 17 residues. Per the germline V gene, CDR1 is SGHDT and CDR2 is YYEEEE. V shed 1 base, J shed 4 bases, and the junction held 9 bases outside the gene matches. CDR3: CASSLSTGGARGNTIYF. The CDR3 DNA follows: TGTGCCAGCAGCTTGAGTACAGGGGGCGCGAGGGGAAACACCATATATTTT.

The chain uses TRBV2 and TRBJ2-2, with 8 bases fitting TRBD2. Germline V CDR1 and CDR2: SNHLY, FYNNEI. J lost 6 bases, V lost 3 bases, and 6 bases had no gene match. The CDR3 loop spans 15 amino acids. Here the CDR3 DNA reads TGTGCCAGCAGTGAGGCCGGGAGGGCGGCCGGGGAGCTGTTTTTT. It is translated as CASSEAGRAAGELFF.

The table lists this clone with a count of one. The rearrangement joins TRBV15 to TRBJ1-4; 10 bases are shared with TRBD1. The V segment lost 4 bases and the J segment 2 bases; nucleotides outside the gene matches: 4. CDR1 LNHNV and CDR2 YYDKDF come from the germline V gene (reference sequence). This CDR3 has 16 amino acids. The CDR3 region is CATSTGTGVTNEKLFF. CDR3 in DNA: TGTGCCACCAGCACCGGGACAGGGGTGACTAATGAAAAACTGTTTTTT.